The 16 T cell receptor beta chains below come from one sample, sequenced in a study of regulatory T cells in long-lasting Graves disease. As for time point: persistent/refractory GD, antithyroid drugs over 5 years with positive TRAb. RNA from PBMCs was the source of the TCR library. Arm-PCR of CDR3 regions and iRepertoire HTBI primers were the basis on which TCR beta libraries were built. TCRdb used MiXCR to reprocess the multiplex PCR reads, holding one entry per CDR3 protein. The profile covers 430,000 or so distinct CDR3 sequences, with around 23% appearing a single time and about 13% taken by the ten largest. The sequenced sample was peripheral blood mononuclear cells (PBMCs), obtained when the disease was refractory, from a patient treated with antithyroid drugs. The receptors were gathered from a female donor with Graves disease.

This clonotype showed up many times. The rearrangement links TRBV12-3 or TRBV12-4 to TRBJ2-5; D ambiguous. The V end lost 3 bases, the J end lost 5 bases, and 10 bases lay between the germline ends. This CDR3 has 13 amino acids. The CDR3 bases are TGTGCCAGCAGTTTTCGGTACGGGGAGACCCAGTACTTC. Its translation is CASSFRYGETQYF.

The CDR3 sequence: CASNPQGYTGELFF. The CDR3, as DNA: TGTGCCAGCAATCCCCAGGGATACACCGGGGAGCTGTTTTTT. The rearrangement links TRBV6-1 to TRBJ2-2; D is possibly TRBD1 (5 bases). The V end lost 7 bases, the J end lost 3 bases, and 12 bases lay between the germline ends. The CDR3 is made up of 14 amino acids. Germline CDR1 and CDR2: MNHNS and SASEGT.

This clonotype was seen ten or more times. The genes are TRBV19 and TRBJ1-1; D is perhaps TRBD1 (5 bases). CDR1 LNHDA and CDR2 SQIVND come from the germline V gene (reference sequence). The ends were cut back, 4 bases at V and 2 bases at J, with 14 bases in the middle. CDR3 length equals 15 residues. The CDR3 region is CASSTLGRVNTEAFF. CDR3 coding DNA: TGTGCCAGTAGTACCCTCGGCAGGGTTAACACTGAAGCTTTCTTT.

Of note for this clonotype: Given a much more abundant clone one base away, this may be a read error. This chain joins TRBV29-1 and TRBJ2-7, with D possibly matching TRBD2 (5 bases). This CDR3 is built from 11 residues. Germline V gives CDR1 SQVTM, CDR2 ANQGSEA. CDR3 in DNA: TGCACCGTACTAGATTACAATGAGCAGTACTTC. It is translated as CTVLDYNEQYF.

This clonotype has ten or more counts. The rearrangement links TRBV12-3 or TRBV12-4 to TRBJ2-7, with TRBD2 matching over 8 bases. V lost 6 bases to trimming and J lost 6 bases; unmatched junction nucleotides: 10. There are 14 residues in the CDR3. CDR3 in amino acids: CASRYTGGPGEQYF. The CDR3 nucleotides are TGTGCCAGCAGGTACACGGGAGGGCCGGGCGAGCAGTACTTC.

This clonotype was recorded at least ten times. The chain couples TRBV6-1 to TRBJ2-7; 7 nucleotides line up with TRBD1. The CDR3 spans 12 residues. The trim removed 10 bases at V and 5 bases at J, leaving 8 bases unmatched. From germline, CDR1 is MNHNS and CDR2 SASEGT. The CDR3 region is CATWDSRHEQYF. The CDR3 DNA reads as TGTGCCACCTGGGACAGTCGACACGAGCAGTACTTC.

This clonotype was picked up one time. J is TRBJ2-1 and V is TRBV2; possible D gene TRBD2, 6 bases. With 6 bases removed from V and 0 bases from J, the gap between germline ends came to 15 bases. The CDR3 runs to 16 residues. Germline values: CDR1 SNHLY, CDR2 FYNNEI. CDR3 residues: CASREISGSSYNEQFF. The CDR3 DNA reads as TGTGCCAGCAGAGAGATTAGCGGTAGCTCCTACAATGAGCAGTTCTTC.

This clonotype has a count of ten or more. This chain joins TRBV7-6 and TRBJ2-4, with 7 bases matching TRBD2. Trimming cost V 3 bases and J 3 bases; bases outside gene matches: 2. CDR1 and CDR2 (germline): SGHVS, FNYEAQ. The CDR3 runs to 14 residues. For the CDR3, the DNA is TGTGCCAGCAGCTTGGGAGGGGACAAAAACATTCAGTACTTC. This encodes CASSLGGDKNIQYF.

The chain is built from TRBV6-1 and TRBJ1-5; D gene uncertain. The ends were cut back, 6 bases at V and 0 bases at J, with 9 bases in the middle. The CDR3 runs to 14 residues. Per germline, CDR1 MNHNS and CDR2 SASEGT. This chain's CDR3 is CASRRAHSNQPQHF. DNA for the CDR3: TGTGCCAGCAGAAGGGCCCATAGCAATCAGCCCCAGCATTTT.

This clonotype occurred a few times. The chain combines TRBV19 with TRBJ2-7; 7 nucleotides agree with TRBD1. The CDR3 spans 13 residues. CDR1 is LNHDA, CDR2 SQIVND, per germline (reference sequence). V shed 8 bases, J shed 5 bases, and the junction held 9 bases outside the gene matches. CDR3 in DNA: TGTGCCAGTCGGGACAGTATGGAAAACGAGCAGTACTTC. Translation: CASRDSMENEQYF.

This clonotype was picked up a small number of times. A read error may be the cause here, since a much bigger clone is one base away. The V gene is TRBV28, the J gene TRBJ1-2; 7 nucleotides agree with TRBD1. V was clipped by 5 bases and J by 8 bases; unmatched bases: 11. The CDR3 has 14 amino acids. Looked up from germline, CDR1 is MDHEN and CDR2 is SYDVKM. The CDR3 here is CASSQRGAGGGYTF. The CDR3 DNA reads TGTGCCAGCAGTCAAAGGGGGGCAGGGGGAGGCTACACCTTC.

This clonotype was counted many times. The CDR3 nucleotides read TGTGCCAGCAGTCCTAGTCTTTGGGCTGAAGCTTTCTTT. This encodes CASSPSLWAEAFF. The chain links TRBV28 to TRBJ1-1; no clear D gene. The V gene's germline CDR1 is MDHEN and CDR2 SYDVKM. There are 13 residues in the CDR3. Deletions cut 5 bases from V and 6 bases from J, with 13 bases between. Using reference TRBV28 and TRBJ1-1 for the parts outside the CDR3, the full variable domain is DVKVTQSSRYLVKRTGEKVFLECVQDMDHENMFWYRQDPGLGLRLIYFSYDVKMKEKGDIPEGYSVSREKKERFSLILESASTNQTSMYLCASSPSLWAEAFFGQGTRLTVV.

The chain is built from TRBV7-9 and TRBJ1-1; D ambiguous. CDR1 is SEHNR, CDR2 FQNEAQ, per germline (reference sequence). The CDR3 is made up of 12 amino acids. V was clipped by 5 bases and J by 3 bases, with 7 bases between them. CDR3 DNA: TGTGCCAGCAGCGCTGAGGACACTGAAGCTTTCTTT. Translated, it gives CASSAEDTEAFF.

This clonotype was counted a few times. The chain couples TRBV20-1 to TRBJ1-1; D remains ambiguous. There are 13 residues in the CDR3. CDR1 DFQATT and CDR2 SNEGSKA come from the germline V gene (reference sequence). Trimming cost V 6 bases and J 4 bases, with 15 bases left between them. This CDR3 is CSARVGWTTEAFF. DNA of the CDR3: TGCAGTGCCCGCGTCGGGTGGACCACTGAAGCTTTCTTT.

This sequence joins TRBV7-9 and TRBJ2-4, with D perhaps being TRBD1 or TRBD2 (5 bases each). The J call may be incorrect, as the DNA end agrees better with TRBJ2-1. This CDR3 comprises 12 residues. The germline V gene encodes CDR1 SEHNR and CDR2 FQNEAQ (reference sequence). The CDR3 bases are TGTGCCAGCAGCTACGACAGTGGGGGGCAGTTCTTC. It specifies CASSYDSGGQFF.

This clonotype has more than one count but fewer than ten. The J gene is TRBJ2-7, the V gene TRBV30, with D perhaps given as TRBD1 or TRBD2 (6 bases each). The CDR3 runs 14 residues. The V gene's germline CDR1 is GTSNPN and CDR2 SVGIG (reference sequence). V dropped 0 bases and J dropped 4 bases, with 13 bases sitting between them. For the CDR3, the DNA is TGTGCCTGGAGTGTAAAGGGGGGTCTATACGAGCAGTACTTC. Translation: CAWSVKGGLYEQYF.